This is a list of T cell receptor beta chains from one sample in a study of T cells in Graves' hyperthyroidism and ophthalmopathy. In TCRdb, the multiplex PCR reads were re-called with MiXCR into one record per CDR3 protein. The sample contains 530,000 or so distinct CDR3 sequences, around 42% of which appear only once. The source material was peripheral blood or thyroid tissue (not recorded which). All receptors derive from a young woman with Graves' hyperthyroidism. Both conserved end residues are part of each CDR3. The D gene is left open where the match is weak. Clone size appears in some rows only: once, few, many, or a class for an expanded clone.

size,V,J,D,CDR3,DNA
NA,TRBV2,TRBJ2-7,NA,CASGGTRLKQYF,TGTGCCAGCGGAGGAACTCGACTTAAACAGTACTTC
many,TRBV24-1,TRBJ2-7,NA,CATSAPGASYEQYF,TGTGCCACCAGTGCGCCAGGGGCCTCCTACGAGCAGTACTTC
many,TRBV3-1,TRBJ1-2,NA,CASSQAGPYTF,TGTGCCAGCAGCCAAGCAGGACCTTACACCTTC
once,TRBV19,TRBJ1-5,NA,CASMSSNQPQHF,TGTGCCAGTATGTCTAGCAATCAGCCCCAGCATTTT
many,TRBV6-5,TRBJ1-1,NA,CASSSSGVSTEAFF,TGTGCCAGCAGTTCTTCAGGGGTCAGCACTGAAGCTTTCTTT
NA,TRBV20-1,TRBJ1-2,NA,CSAGPPEGLTYGYTF,TGCAGTGCGGGACCGCCCGAGGGCCTTACCTATGGCTACACCTTC
few,TRBV4-2,TRBJ2-7,TRBD2,CASSQSSGSIMREQYF,TGTGCCAGCAGCCAGTCAAGCGGGAGTATAATGAGGGAGCAGTACTTC
NA,TRBV29-1,TRBJ2-4,NA,CSVEVPASKGIQYF,TGCAGCGTTGAAGTTCCGGCATCTAAGGGCATTCAGTACTTC
once,TRBV20-1,TRBJ2-7,TRBD1,CSATSGATGLHEQYF,TGCAGTGCAACCTCCGGAGCGACAGGGCTCCACGAGCAATACTTC
many,TRBV7-2,TRBJ2-5,TRBD1,CASSHRGPKTQYF,TGTGCCAGCAGCCACAGGGGGCCAAAGACCCAGTACTTC
NA,TRBV29-1,TRBJ2-6,NA,CSQDPSSGANVLTF,TGCAGCCAAGACCCTTCCTCTGGGGCCAACGTCCTGACTTTC
few,TRBV29-1,TRBJ1-5,TRBD1,CSSRTGWNQPQHF,TGCAGCAGTAGGACAGGTTGGAATCAGCCCCAGCATTTT
many,TRBV9,TRBJ2-5,TRBD2,CASSVATLAGGETQYF,TGTGCCAGCAGCGTAGCAACGCTAGCGGGAGGAGAGACCCAGTACTTC
NA,TRBV15,TRBJ1-5,NA,CATSRDLADNQPQHF,TGTGCCACCAGCAGAGATCTAGCGGACAATCAGCCCCAGCATTTT
NA,TRBV7-9,TRBJ2-3,NA,CASSPSIDTQYF,TGTGCCAGCAGCCCCAGCATAGATACGCAGTATTTT
NA,TRBV2,TRBJ1-5,TRBD1,CASSETGFDQPQHF,TGTGCCAGCAGTGAGACAGGGTTTGATCAGCCCCAGCATTTT
NA,TRBV7-3,TRBJ1-5,TRBD1,CASSYSGRGPEHF,TGTGCCAGCAGTTACTCAGGCAGGGGGCCCGAGCATTTT
many,TRBV12-3/TRBV12-4,TRBJ2-7,NA,CASSGLGTYEQYF,TGTGCCAGCAGTGGACTTGGAACCTACGAGCAGTACTTC
many,TRBV6-5,TRBJ2-5,NA,CASSARQETEETQYF,TGTGCCAGCAGTGCCCGACAAGAAACGGAAGAGACCCAGTACTTC